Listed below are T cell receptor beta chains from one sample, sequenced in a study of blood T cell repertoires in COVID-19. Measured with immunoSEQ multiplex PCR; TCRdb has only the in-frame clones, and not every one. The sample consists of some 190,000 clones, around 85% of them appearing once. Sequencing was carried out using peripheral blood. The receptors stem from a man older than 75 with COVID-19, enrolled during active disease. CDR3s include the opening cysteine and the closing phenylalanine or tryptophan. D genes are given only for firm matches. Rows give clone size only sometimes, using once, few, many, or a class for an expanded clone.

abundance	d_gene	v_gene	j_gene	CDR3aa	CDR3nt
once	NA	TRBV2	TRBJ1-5	CASSPTPYASNQPQHF	TGTGCCAGCAGCCCGACTCCCTATGCGAGCAATCAGCCCCAGCATTTT
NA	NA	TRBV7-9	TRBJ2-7	CASSLSADGGEQYF	TGTGCCAGCAGCTTATCGGCCGATGGAGGCGAGCAGTACTTC
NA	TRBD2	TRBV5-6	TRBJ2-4	CASSLRTSGQEAKNIQYF	TGTGCCAGCAGCTTGCGGACTAGCGGACAGGAAGCCAAAAACATTCAGTACTTC
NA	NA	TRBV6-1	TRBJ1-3	CASSERGGSDTIYF	TGTGCCAGCAGTGAAAGGGGGGGCTCGGACACCATATATTTT
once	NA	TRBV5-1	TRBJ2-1	CASSPRRGQNSYNEQFF	TGCGCCAGCAGCCCGAGGCGGGGTCAAAACTCCTACAATGAGCAGTTCTTC
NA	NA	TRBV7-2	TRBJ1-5	CANSQKHSNQPQHF	TGTGCCAACAGCCAGAAACATAGCAATCAGCCCCAGCATTTT
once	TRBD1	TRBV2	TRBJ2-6	CASSAQGSGANVLTF	TGTGCCAGCAGTGCACAGGGGTCTGGGGCCAACGTCCTGACTTTC
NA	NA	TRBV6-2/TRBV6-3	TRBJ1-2	CASSDRSYGYTF	TGTGCCAGCAGCGACAGGTCTTATGGCTACACCTTC
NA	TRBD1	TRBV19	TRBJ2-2	CASSIRGLNTGELFF	TGTGCCAGTAGTATTAGGGGGCTGAACACCGGGGAGCTGTTTTTT
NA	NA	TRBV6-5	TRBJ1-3	CASRLKGVSGNTIYF	TGTGCCAGCCGTCTGAAAGGAGTCTCTGGAAACACCATATATTTT
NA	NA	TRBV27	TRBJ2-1	CASSGGASSYNEQFF	TGTGCCAGCAGTGGGGGGGCGAGCTCCTACAATGAGCAGTTCTTC
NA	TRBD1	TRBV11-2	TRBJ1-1	CASSLVRGTGGQTEAFF	TGTGCCAGCAGCTTAGTTCGAGGGACAGGGGGCCAAACTGAAGCTTTCTTT
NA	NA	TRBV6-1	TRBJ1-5	CASSEAARSNQPQHF	TGTGCCAGCAGTGAAGCCGCCAGAAGCAATCAGCCCCAGCATTTT
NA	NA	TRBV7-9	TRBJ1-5	CASSVNAGNQPQHF	TGTGCCAGCAGCGTCAACGCGGGCAATCAGCCCCAGCATTTT
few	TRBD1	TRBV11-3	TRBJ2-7	CASSLREWGTAVF	TGTGCCAGCAGCTTACGAGAGTGGGGGACAGCCGTCTTC
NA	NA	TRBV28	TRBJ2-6	CASTGSPSGANVLTF	TGTGCCAGCACCGGGTCACCCTCTGGGGCCAACGTCCTGACTTTC
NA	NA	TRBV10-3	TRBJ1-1	CAITSQGPRGEAFF	TGTGCCATCACGTCACAGGGCCCCCGTGGTGAAGCTTTCTTT
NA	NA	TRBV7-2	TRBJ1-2	CASSFGGSLMNYGYTF	TGTGCCAGCAGCTTTGGAGGGTCCCTAATGAACTATGGCTACACCTTC
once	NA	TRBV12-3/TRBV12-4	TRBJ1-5	CASKSGVDQPQHF	TGTGCCAGCAAATCCGGAGTCGATCAGCCCCAGCATTTT
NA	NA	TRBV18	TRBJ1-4	CASSPGVTDEKLFF	TGTGCCAGCTCACCAGGGGTGACAGATGAAAAACTGTTTTTT
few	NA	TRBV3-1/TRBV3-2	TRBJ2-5	CASSQDGRVGGLRWETQYF	TGTGCCAGCAGCCAAGATGGGAGGGTAGGGGGGCTAAGATGGGAGACCCAGTACTTC
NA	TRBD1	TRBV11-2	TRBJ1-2	CASSLVTGIGGYTF	TGTGCCAGCAGCTTAGTGACAGGGATAGGTGGCTACACCTTC
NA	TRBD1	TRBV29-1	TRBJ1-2	CSVWDSDANYGYTF	TGCAGCGTCTGGGACAGCGACGCCAACTATGGCTACACCTTC
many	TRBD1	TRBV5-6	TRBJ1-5	CASSPDRGLNQPQHF	TGTGCCAGCAGCCCGGACAGGGGACTTAATCAGCCCCAGCATTTT